The clone carrying this TCR beta chain appeared once. Its cognate antigen is unknown. The data stem from a study of T cell responses to AZD1222 COVID-19 vaccine. The table came from immunoSEQ multiplex PCR; TCRdb's copy has only in-frame clones and leaves some out. The data hold about 180,000 clones, with around 90% observed a single time. The study's findings and limits: Across the whole spike, CD4 TCRs peaked at regions 160-218 and 743-854.

Germline trimming cut 0 bases from V and 0 bases from J; bases unmatched to any gene: 1. This CDR3 is 15 amino acids long. Germline CDR1 is SGHNT and CDR2 is YYREEE (reference sequence). This specimen was peripheral blood, taken on day 0 of AZD1222 vaccination. V gene TRBV5-4 combines with J gene TRBJ2-3, with 7 bases lining up with TRBD2. The sequence was collected from an adult in good health. The CDR3 region is CASSLGEGSTDTQYF. In DNA form, the CDR3 reads TGTGCCAGCAGCTTGGGGGAGGGCAGCACAGATACGCAGTATTTT.